This T cell receptor beta chain was obtained from a study of T cell responses to AZD1222 COVID-19 vaccine (dated by TCRdb to about 2021). A note on the overall study: TCR sequencing was performed for 233 trial participants, of whom around 200 were given two doses of AZD1222 and approximately 25 were given two doses of MenACWY control vaccine. Trial participants were enrolled by age into subgroups of 18-55, 56-69 and 70-plus years, and around 140, 26 and 57 TCR-sequenced participants, respectively, were included in these subgroups. Here is what the overall study found, with its caveats: Participants were mostly white British and included more females than males, and it was suggested by the authors that clonal diversity may have been underestimated. After two AZD1222 doses, both the breadth and the depth of spike-specific TCRs were significantly higher than at day 0 and than in MenACWY recipients. Reportedly, close to half of the unique spike-specific TCRs recognized epitopes lying outside the regions that are mutated in the B.1.351 and B.1.1.7 variants. CD4 TCRs associated with the vaccine covered the entire spike protein, and the dominant responses were in regions 160-218 and 743-854. The 56-69-year group was small, and its depth increase did not reach significance, likely because of low power. No day 14 peak-response samples were available, so repertoires were characterized only after the peak T cell response. Only a handful of AZD1222 recipients were SARS-CoV-2 seropositive at baseline, limiting conclusions about previously exposed vaccinees.

The CDR3 covers 14 residues, taking in both the cysteine and the phenylalanine. Only the CDR3 portion is preserved as DNA: 42 bases, with reading frame beginning at the first base. CDR1 and CDR2 were assigned from the germline V gene as SNHLY and FYNNEI. V loses 2 bases, J loses 2 bases, and the germline ends lie 9 bases apart. On this clone: It has no known antigen specificity. Per-nucleotide qualities are absent, and no much larger clonotype sits a single base away.

The CDR3 regions of human TCRbeta chains were analyzed by immunosequencing. In the paper's pipeline: TCRs in the repertoires were compared against a reference library of SARS-CoV-2-specific TCRs that had been generated with the MIRA antigen-specificity platform. Breadth was defined as the fraction of unique TCRs that were SARS-CoV-2-associated, and depth was defined as the fraction of total T cells that were SARS-CoV-2-associated. Each spike-specific TCR was assigned to its reactive spike region and to a CD4 or CD8 class using the MIRA data. Log10-transformed breadth and depth values were compared by one-way ANOVA with Sidak's multiple comparisons tests. TCRdb took this table from immuneACCESS and kept in-frame rearrangements with V and J called. Such tables lack part of the clones; where checked against another copy, unresolved V genes explain under half of the gap, and the rest is unexplained. V, J and clone size were drawn from that table, and D and trimming were deduced from the DNA. The sample yields over 85,000 clones; approximately 84% were counted once. Approximately 15% of the sample goes to the ten largest clones.

The time point label for this specimen denotes: about 28 days (+/-7) after the second vaccine dose. Because spike-specific TCR depth and breadth did not differ between the two schedules, AZD1222 recipients who got a second dose at roughly 4 weeks were pooled with those who got a second dose at roughly 12 weeks. Vaccinee samples were obtained from the UK trials COV001 and COV002, which included a single-blind randomized controlled phase 2/3 trial of AZD1222 (ChAdOx1 nCoV-19) in healthy adults. Trial participant PBMC samples were collected at day 0 and day 28 after the second dose for TCRbeta chain sequencing.

The source was peripheral blood, collected 28 days after the second AZD1222 dose. This sequence uses TRBV2 and TRBJ1-2; the D gene is not confidently resolved. The sequence was collected from an adult who received the AZD1222 COVID-19 vaccine. The CDR3 corresponds to CASSEIGNNYGYTF. The nucleotides are TGTGCCAGCAGTGAAATAGGGAACAACTATGGCTACACCTTC.